The 7 T cell receptor beta chains presented below share a single source sample, sequenced in a study of shared clonotypes between healthy human individuals. Clones were read by immunoSEQ multiplex PCR, and TCRdb kept only the in-frame ones, dropping some. The sample shows 2 million to 2.5 million clones, 80% to 95% of them seen only once. The sequencing input was naive CD4+ T cells from PBMCs. Stated subset: CD45RA+ positively selected. These receptors were taken from a man aged 18 to 35 in good health. Some clones in this sample may be carry-over from other donors' samples.

This clone showed up just once. This sample also contains other DNA sequences that code for the same CDR3. The chain combines TRBV5-1 with TRBJ2-3; TRBD1 agrees at 8 bases. This CDR3 is built from 14 residues. Germline trimming cut 4 bases from V and 4 bases from J; bases unmatched to any gene: 5. CDR1 is SGHRS, CDR2 YFSETQ, per germline. The CDR3: CASSPGQGPDTQYF. The DNA of the CDR3 is TGCGCCAGCAGCCCTGGACAGGGCCCAGATACGCAGTATTTT.

The rearrangement uses TRBV7-2 and TRBJ1-1; no definite D call. CDR3 length equals 14 residues. Trimming removed 5 bases at V and 0 bases at J, with 10 bases between. Germline assignment: CDR1 SGHTA and CDR2 FQGNSA. This CDR3 reads CASSRTALNTEAFF. For the CDR3, the DNA is TGTGCCAGCAGCAGAACAGCGCTGAACACTGAAGCTTTCTTT.

This clone was seen a handful of times. The chain has TRBV6-5 and TRBJ1-1, with D maybe TRBD1 (5 bases). V was trimmed by 6 bases and J by 3 bases, leaving 11 bases between them. Looked up from germline, CDR1 is MNHEY and CDR2 is SVGAGI. The CDR3 length is 13 residues. The CDR3 protein is CASSPGVYTEAFF. The CDR3 DNA is TGTGCCAGCAGCCCGGGGGTTTACACTGAAGCTTTCTTT.

This sequence joins TRBV28 and TRBJ2-4; 7 bases are shared with TRBD2. The CDR3 loop spans 16 amino acids. Germline assignment: CDR1 MDHEN and CDR2 SYDVKM. V gave up 4 bases and J gave up 0 bases; unmatched junction bases: 6. CDR3 amino acids: CASSWEGNLAKNIQYF. The CDR3 nucleotides read TGTGCCAGCAGTTGGGAGGGGAACCTAGCCAAAAACATTCAGTACTTC.

The rearrangement joins TRBV4-2 to TRBJ2-1, with 10 nucleotides matching TRBD2. Germline lookup yields CDR1 LGHNA and CDR2 YNFKEQ. The V and J ends lost 0 bases and 0 bases, in that order; junction bases with no gene match: 2. CDR3 length: 17 amino acids. The CDR3 spells CASSQEASGSSYNEQFF. CDR3 DNA sequence: TGTGCCAGCAGCCAAGAGGCTAGCGGGAGCTCCTACAATGAGCAGTTCTTC.

In nucleotides, the CDR3 is TGTGCCAGCAGCCCCAGAGCGGGAGGATCCGACAAAAACATTCAGTACTTC. Its protein is CASSPRAGGSDKNIQYF. The V call is TRBV11-2, the J call TRBJ2-4; 9 nucleotides agree with TRBD2. Germline CDR1 reads SGHAT; CDR2 reads FQNNGV. Trimming at V came to 5 bases and at J to 3 bases, leaving 11 bases not matched to a gene. The CDR3 totals 17 residues.

This chain links TRBV6-1 with TRBJ1-2; 10 positions match TRBD1. This CDR3 region has 15 residues. Germline loops: CDR1 MNHNS, CDR2 SASEGT. Trimming took 5 bases from V and 3 from J; bases not matched to a gene: 6. This CDR3 reads CASSLRDRGDYGYTF. CDR3 in DNA: TGTGCCAGCAGTCTCCGGGACAGGGGTGACTATGGCTACACCTTC.